The rows below give T cell receptor beta chains drawn from one sample of a study of blood T cell repertoires in COVID-19. Clones were read by immunoSEQ multiplex PCR, and TCRdb kept only the in-frame ones, dropping some. Among 200,000 to 300,000 clones listed, 83% were seen once. Sequenced: peripheral blood. These receptors were obtained from a human donor in a cohort sampled during active COVID-19. Each CDR3 is given with its conserved first and last residue. The order of the fields is D gene, V gene, J gene, CDR3 DNA, CDR3 protein. The D gene is left open where the match is weak.

>NA|TRBV11-3|TRBJ2-5
TGTGCCAGCAGCTTAGGGGGCGGCGGGGGCTACCAAGAGACCCAGTACTTC
CASSLGGGGGYQETQYF
>NA|TRBV11-2|TRBJ2-7
TGTGCCAGCAGCCGATCGGACAGAACCTACGAGCAGTACTTC
CASSRSDRTYEQYF
>TRBD1|TRBV28|TRBJ2-7
TGTGCCAGCAGTCCCGGAGGGGGACAGGGCAGGGAGCAGTACTTC
CASSPGGGQGREQYF
>NA|TRBV19|TRBJ1-2
TGTGCCAGTAGTGCAGGGGAACAGTGGGTCTATGGCTACACCTTC
CASSAGEQWVYGYTF
>NA|TRBV3-1/TRBV3-2|TRBJ1-2
TGTGCCAGCAGCCAGGAGGGACTCTATGGCTACACCTTC
CASSQEGLYGYTF
>NA|TRBV11-3|TRBJ2-5
TGTGCCAGCAGTCCCCGGTCGGGAACCGGGGAGACCCAGTACTTC
CASSPRSGTGETQYF
>NA|TRBV5-4|TRBJ1-1
TGTGCCAGCAGTCCAGGGGTAAGGATTGACACTGAAGCTTTCTTT
CASSPGVRIDTEAFF
>TRBD1|TRBV2|TRBJ2-1
TGTGCCAGCAGTGACCACGGACAGGGGAAGGATGAGCAGTTCTTC
CASSDHGQGKDEQFF
>TRBD1|TRBV5-1|TRBJ2-5
TGCGCCAGCAGCTTACAGGGACAGCGGGAGACCCAGTACTTC
CASSLQGQRETQYF
>TRBD1|TRBV2|TRBJ1-2
TGTGCCAGCAGTTCTCAGGGGGACTATGGCTACACCTTC
CASSSQGDYGYTF
>NA|TRBV3-1/TRBV3-2|TRBJ2-5
TGTGCCAGCAGCCAAGATCTAGGGAAGGGGGAAGAGACCCAGTACTTC
CASSQDLGKGEETQYF
>NA|TRBV18|TRBJ1-5
TGTGCCAGCTCACCACCGGGACACCTCAAGAGCAATCAGCCCCAGCATTTT
CASSPPGHLKSNQPQHF
>NA|TRBV5-1|TRBJ2-2
TGCGCCAGCAGCCCACCTGACAGAATCGGGGAGCTGTTTTTT
CASSPPDRIGELFF
>TRBD1|TRBV2|TRBJ1-6
TGTGCCAGCGGGGCGTTGGACAGGGGGCTTAATTCACCCCTCCACTTT
CASGALDRGLNSPLHF
>TRBD1|TRBV19|TRBJ1-5
TGTGCCAGTGACGCCACCGGGACAGGGGGTCGGAAGCCCCAGCATTTT
CASDATGTGGRKPQHF
>TRBD1|TRBV28|TRBJ2-1
TGTGCCAGCAGTTCGGCGACAGGGGGGATTTACAATGAGCAGTTCTTC
CASSSATGGIYNEQFF
>NA|TRBV11-2|TRBJ2-7
TGTGCCAGCAGCTCCACGAGGGGGTCCTACGAGCAGTACTTC
CASSSTRGSYEQYF